The T cell receptor beta chain described here comes from a study of molecular identifiers for immune sequencing clone quantification. Looking at the study overall: Replicate RNA came from approximately 20,000 or 100,000 naive CD8 cells and was split five ways, and four parts were sequenced.

Trimming left V 2 bases short and J 4 bases short, with 12 bases between. The CDR3 is 14 residues long. Looked up from germline, CDR1 is SGHRS and CDR2 is YFSETQ. This clonotype appeared many times. As previously described, bulk TCR libraries were made using listed TCR primers. TCRdb redid the calling of the PCR reads with MiXCR, one entry per CDR3 protein. Of around 460,000 distinct CDR3 sequences listed, 20% to 25% are singletons. The J gene is TRBJ1-2, the V gene TRBV5-1; no definite D call. The sequence came from a human donor in good health. Some libraries in this study had Jurkat cell RNA spiked in. Sequenced input: naive CD8+ T cells from blood, with Jurkat cell RNA spiked in. Subset described: FACS-sorted CD8+CD4-CCR7+CD45RA+ naive T cells. CDR3 DNA: TGCGCCAGCAGCTTAGGTGGGGTCCTCTATGGCTACACCTTC. Translation gives CASSLGGVLYGYTF.